These 32 T cell receptor beta chains were all obtained from the same sample, sequenced in a study of T cell repertoires in cytomegalovirus infection (dated by TCRdb to the late 2010s). Antigens for these TCRs are unknown. What this sample's treatment or condition label stands for: in vitro stimulation with specific CMV peptide epitopes to enrich CMV-specific T cells. Data came from an Illumina HiSeq 1500. TCRdb reanalyzed the raw reads on its own, using fastp at Q25 for trimming and MiXCR for clone calling, and kept in-frame beta chains. Rows with a matching CDR3 protein are joined into one entry that keeps the most common DNA and genes. The sample data list 450,000 to 550,000 distinct CDR3 sequences, and more than 40% of these were observed just once. The ten largest clones represent roughly two fifths of the sample. The material sequenced was cultured PBMCs, taken from culture after CMV antigen stimulation. These receptors came from a human donor in good health (CMV status not recorded). Some clones in this sample may be carry-over from other donors' samples.

For the CDR3, the DNA is TGTGCCAGCGTGTTCGCGGGGGGCGACGAGCAGTACTTC. It yields the protein CASVFAGGDEQYF. The V call is TRBV6-5, the J call TRBJ2-7, with 8 bases matching TRBD2. The germline CDR1 and CDR2 sequences are MNHEY and SVGAGI. This CDR3 spans 13 amino acids. V gave up 8 bases and J gave up 5 bases; unmatched junction bases: 8.

The chain employs TRBV2 and TRBJ2-5; D remains ambiguous. Germline-derived CDR1 and CDR2 are SNHLY and FYNNEI. With 7 bases removed from V and 9 bases from J, the gap between germline ends came to 6 bases. The length of the CDR3 is 9 residues. The CDR3 sequence: CASTGPQYF. In DNA, the CDR3 is TGTGCCAGCACCGGGCCCCAGTACTTC.

The V and J genes are TRBV2 and TRBJ1-2; TRBD1 matches at 11 bases. V dropped 6 bases and J dropped 6; count of bases not matched to a gene: 3. The CDR3 runs 13 residues. Germline V lookup: CDR1 SNHLY, CDR2 FYNNEI. The CDR3 loop is CASSGQGANGYTF. Here the CDR3 DNA reads TGTGCCAGCAGCGGACAGGGGGCGAATGGCTACACCTTC.

This clonotype was detected a few times. The chain couples TRBV12-3 or TRBV12-4 to TRBJ2-7, with 11 bases aligning to TRBD2. The CDR3 has 15 amino acids. V lost 5 bases to trimming and J lost 0 bases; unmatched junction nucleotides: 3. The CDR3 protein is CASSRTSGPSYEQYF. The CDR3 DNA reads TGTGCCAGCAGTCGGACTAGCGGGCCCTCCTACGAGCAGTACTTC.

There are a few counts of this clonotype. The genes are TRBV11-2 and TRBJ2-7; TRBD2 aligns across 13 bases. The CDR3 is 14 amino acids. V dropped 5 bases and J dropped 6; count of bases not matched to a gene: 4. Germline CDR1 reads SGHAT; CDR2 reads FQNNGV. The CDR3 bases are TGTGCCAGCAGCACAGGACTAGCGGGAGTCGAGCAGTACTTC. It yields the protein CASSTGLAGVEQYF.

The rearrangement joins TRBV12-3 or TRBV12-4 to TRBJ2-5; tentative D call: TRBD1 (5 bases). V was cut by 7 bases and J by 2 bases, with 14 bases left in between. CDR3 length equals 14 residues. The DNA for the CDR3 is TGTGCCAGCACCGGTGGACACCAACAAGAGACCCAGTACTTC. Residues: CASTGGHQQETQYF.

The rearrangement links TRBV7-9 to TRBJ2-7, with 10 positions matching TRBD1. CDR1 is SEHNR and CDR2 is FQNEAQ in the germline V gene (reference sequence). This CDR3 contains 15 residues. V was pared by 5 bases and J by 2 bases, with 6 bases of the junction left unmatched. CDR3 in amino acids: CASSRGTGATYEQYF. CDR3 sequence (DNA): TGTGCCAGCAGCCGTGGGACAGGGGCCACCTACGAGCAGTACTTC.

V gene TRBV7-2 combines with J gene TRBJ2-3; 7 bases line up with TRBD2. The CDR3 sequence is 14 residues long. With V trimmed by 2 bases and J by 5 bases, 4 bases remained unmatched. Germline V gives CDR1 SGHTA, CDR2 FQGNSA. CDR3 amino acids: CASSLFSGEDTQYF. CDR3 DNA sequence: TGTGCCAGCAGCTTATTCAGCGGGGAAGATACGCAGTATTTT.

V usage is TRBV7-6 and J usage is TRBJ2-7; TRBD2 might be the D (6 bases). In germline, CDR1 is SGHVS, CDR2 FNYEAQ. This CDR3 region has 14 residues. V was cut by 8 bases and J by 4 bases, with 18 bases left in between. CDR3 region: CASVQGRGGYEQYF. CDR3 DNA sequence: TGTGCCAGCGTCCAAGGGCGGGGCGGTTACGAGCAGTACTTC.

The chain recombines TRBV20-1 with TRBJ1-5; D is possibly TRBD1 (6 bases). Germline V lookup: CDR1 DFQATT, CDR2 SNEGSKA (reference sequence). This CDR3 has 14 residues. The V end was cut by 6 bases, the J end by 3 bases, with 15 bases between. In nucleotides, the CDR3 is TGCAGTGCGAGTACAGGGTACGACAATCAGCCCCAGCATTTT. Protein sequence: CSASTGYDNQPQHF.

This chain joins TRBV28 and TRBJ2-1, with 12 bases aligning to TRBD1. This CDR3 comprises 17 residues. Germline V CDR1 and CDR2: MDHEN, SYDVKM. With V trimmed by 4 bases and J by 8 bases, 12 bases remained unmatched. The CDR3 loop reads CASSSLHRDRGPHEQFF. CDR3 nucleotide sequence: TGTGCCAGCAGTTCGCTCCATCGGGACAGGGGGCCCCATGAGCAGTTCTTC.

This rearrangement joins TRBV18 to TRBJ2-1; D not resolved. This CDR3 region has 21 residues. V lost 2 bases and J lost 4, with 30 bases in between. Germline CDR1 and CDR2: KGHSH and LQKENI. This CDR3 is CASSPTSFQYSPPGQYNEQFF. The CDR3 nucleotides are TGTGCCAGCTCACCAACCTCATTCCAGTATAGTCCGCCCGGCCAATACAATGAGCAGTTCTTC.

This chain connects TRBV6-1 to TRBJ2-3, with a weak D call TRBD1 (5 bases). The CDR3 has 16 residues. Germline V CDR1 and CDR2: MNHNS, SASEGT. Deletions cut 3 bases from V and 0 bases from J, with 13 bases between. CDR3 DNA sequence: TGTGCCAGCAGTGACCCTGGGGCACCGAGCACAGATACGCAGTATTTT. Protein: CASSDPGAPSTDTQYF.

Note on this clonotype: Germline is not matched at one junction end, which may reflect a read error. This chain links TRBV13 with TRBJ1-2, with D maybe TRBD1 (5 bases). CDR3 length: 14 amino acids. The germline V gene has CDR1 PRHDT and CDR2 FYEKMQ (reference sequence). CDR3 bases: TGCGCCAGCAGCTTAGCGGCGGGGGTCGAAGGCTACACCTTC. Translation gives CASSLAAGVEGYTF.

Only a few counts were recorded for this clonotype. The chain combines TRBV12-3 or TRBV12-4 with TRBJ1-6, with no clear D. V dropped 5 bases and J dropped 4 bases, with 3 bases sitting between them. The CDR3 is 12 residues long. Here the CDR3 DNA reads TGTGCCAGCAGTGGTTATAATTCACCCCTCCACTTT. Translated, it gives CASSGYNSPLHF.

This clonotype was seen only a few times. The rearrangement uses TRBV28 and TRBJ2-6; D is ambiguous. With 2 bases removed from V and 0 bases from J, the gap between germline ends came to 5 bases. Germline CDR1 MDHEN, CDR2 SYDVKM. This CDR3 has 15 residues. CDR3 sequence: CASSLLLSGANVLTF. In nucleotides, the CDR3 is TGTGCCAGCAGTTTACTTCTCTCTGGGGCCAACGTCCTGACTTTC.

J is TRBJ2-1 and V is TRBV7-2; 10 bases are shared with TRBD2. The CDR3 has 16 residues. Trimming at V came to 2 bases and at J to 7 bases, leaving 8 bases not matched to a gene. Germline assignment: CDR1 SGHTA and CDR2 FQGNSA. The CDR3 region is CASSLPLAGYINEQFF. The CDR3, as DNA: TGTGCCAGCAGCTTACCACTAGCGGGATATATTAATGAGCAGTTCTTC.

There are many counts of this clonotype. A read error may produce the germline difference seen at one junction end. The chain uses TRBV7-2 and TRBJ2-4, with 15 bases matching TRBD2. The CDR3 is 17 amino acids. Germline CDR1 reads SGHTA; CDR2 reads FQGNSA. For the CDR3, the DNA is TGTGCCAGCAGATTAGGGACTAGCGGGGGGTCTGAGGACATTCAGTACTTC. Residues: CASRLGTSGGSEDIQYF.

This sequence joins TRBV7-6 and TRBJ2-3; D gene ambiguous. Germline-derived CDR1 and CDR2 are SGHVS and FNYEAQ. V was pared by 4 bases and J by 3 bases, with 11 bases between. The CDR3 loop spans 14 amino acids. CDR3 residues: CASSSRIPTDTQYF. Written as DNA, the CDR3 is TGTGCCAGCAGCTCGCGAATACCGACAGATACGCAGTATTTT.

This clonotype was counted between two and nine times. This chain links TRBV7-2 with TRBJ2-2; 8 nucleotides agree with TRBD2. The ends lost 5 bases at V and 2 bases at J; junction bases unmatched: 4. Germline CDR1 and CDR2: SGHTA and FQGNSA. CDR3 length: 15 residues. The CDR3 bases are TGTGCCAGCAGCCCAGCGGGGGCCAACACCGGGGAGCTGTTTTTT. It translates to CASSPAGANTGELFF.

The chain has TRBV7-2 and TRBJ1-1, with D perhaps matching TRBD1 (6 bases). Per the germline V gene, CDR1 is SGHTA and CDR2 is FQGNSA. The CDR3 contains 15 residues. V gave up 1 base and J gave up 1 base, with 10 bases separating them. The CDR3 is CASSLELQGNTEAFF. The CDR3 DNA reads as TGTGCCAGCAGCTTAGAGTTACAGGGGAACACTGAAGCTTTCTTT.

The V call is TRBV7-9, the J call TRBJ2-3; D call uncertain. This CDR3 has 14 amino acids. Germline V lookup: CDR1 SEHNR, CDR2 FQNEAQ (reference sequence). Trimming pared 1 base from V and 8 bases from J, leaving 13 bases between. The CDR3 here is CASSLGQSVGTQYF. The CDR3 DNA follows: TGTGCCAGCAGCTTAGGTCAGTCAGTAGGTACGCAGTATTTT.

The V call is TRBV28, the J call TRBJ2-3; 8 bases agree with TRBD2. The CDR3 has 15 residues. CDR1 is MDHEN and CDR2 is SYDVKM in the germline V gene. The trim removed 7 bases at V and 5 bases at J, leaving 11 bases unmatched. This CDR3 reads CASTPRGGPGDTQYF. The CDR3 DNA reads TGTGCCAGCACCCCCCGGGGGGGGCCGGGAGATACGCAGTATTTT.

CDR3 region: CASVEGGSDTQYF. CDR3 nucleotides: TGTGCCAGCGTGGAGGGCGGCTCAGATACGCAGTATTTT. The chain recombines TRBV2 with TRBJ2-3, with D possibly TRBD2 on 6 matching bases. Trimming cost V 8 bases and J 4 bases, with 13 bases left between them. The germline V gene has CDR1 SNHLY and CDR2 FYNNEI. The CDR3 is 13 residues long.

This clonotype was detected a few times. The chain joins TRBV7-2 to TRBJ2-7; the match to TRBD2 covers 14 bases. V shed 6 bases, J shed 3 bases, and the junction held 10 bases outside the gene matches. Germline values: CDR1 SGHTA, CDR2 FQGNSA. The CDR3 sequence is 17 residues long. The chain's CDR3 is CASRLGLAGGPNYEQYF. DNA of the CDR3: TGTGCCAGCAGGCTAGGACTAGCGGGAGGACCTAACTACGAGCAGTACTTC.

The chain couples TRBV27 to TRBJ1-6; 9 positions match TRBD1. V shed 10 bases and J 9 bases; nucleotides not matched to a gene: 13. The CDR3 contains 15 residues. The germline CDR1 and CDR2 sequences are MNHEY and SMNVEV (reference sequence). The CDR3, as DNA: TGTGCCACCAGCCTACGGGACAGGGTGGGTTCACCCCTCCACTTT. Translation gives CATSLRDRVGSPLHF.

The genes are TRBV20-1 and TRBJ1-1, with 7 nucleotides matching TRBD1. The J segment lost 5 bases and the V segment lost 3 bases, leaving 12 bases of the junction unmatched. This CDR3 has 15 residues. Germline assignment: CDR1 DFQATT and CDR2 SNEGSKA (reference sequence). CDR3 region: CSARGGGIWDTEAFF. The CDR3 nucleotides read TGCAGTGCTAGGGGAGGGGGCATTTGGGATACTGAAGCTTTCTTT.

The J gene is TRBJ2-1, the V gene TRBV6-6; no clear D. This CDR3 spans 15 amino acids. Germline V lookup: CDR1 MNHNY, CDR2 SVGAGI (reference sequence). Deletions cut 0 bases from V and 6 bases from J, with 12 bases between. In DNA form, the CDR3 reads TGTGCCAGCAGTTACTCGAGCGTAAGCGTCAATGAGCAGTTCTTC. Its protein product is CASSYSSVSVNEQFF.

The table lists this clonotype with many counts. The chain carries TRBV7-2 and TRBJ2-2, with D perhaps TRBD1 (6 bases). The CDR3 sequence is 14 residues long. V was cut by 5 bases and J by 4 bases, with 11 bases left in between. Germline CDR1 is SGHTA and CDR2 is FQGNSA. The CDR3 region is CASSGGHSTGELFF. The CDR3 region has the DNA TGTGCCAGCAGCGGGGGACACTCCACCGGGGAGCTGTTTTTT.

This rearrangement joins TRBV6-2 or TRBV6-3 to TRBJ1-2; the D is unclear. CDR3 length equals 15 residues. The V end lost 0 bases, the J end lost 3 bases, and 11 bases lay between the germline ends. Germline lookup yields CDR1 MNHEY and CDR2 SVGEGT. CDR3 amino acids: CASSYSGFGDYGYTF. The CDR3 region has the DNA TGTGCCAGCAGTTACTCCGGGTTTGGTGACTATGGCTACACCTTC.

The CDR3 region has the DNA TGCGCCAGCAGCCCCAAGGGGGGAGGGTACACTGAAGCTTTCTTT. It is translated as CASSPKGGGYTEAFF. The chain combines TRBV4-1 with TRBJ1-1, with D possibly TRBD1 on 6 matching bases. This CDR3 has 15 residues. The V gene lost 4 bases and the J gene lost 3 bases, with 15 bases spanning the gap. The germline CDR1 and CDR2 sequences are MGHRA and YSYEKL.

The V gene is TRBV7-9, the J gene TRBJ2-7, with no clear D. Trimming took off 3 bases at V and 5 bases at J, with 14 bases between the two ends. The CDR3 loop spans 14 amino acids. Germline assignment: CDR1 SEHNR and CDR2 FQNEAQ (reference sequence). Here the CDR3 DNA reads TGTGCCAGCAGCTTTCCTCCAGGAAAGAACGAGCAGTACTTC. It yields the protein CASSFPPGKNEQYF. Full variable domain (remainder filled in from reference TRBV7-9 and TRBJ2-7): DTGVSQNPRHKITKRGQNVTFRCDPISEHNRLYWYRQTLGQGPEFLTYFQNEAQLEKSRLLSDRFSAERPKGSFSTLEIQRTEQGDSAMYLCASSFPPGKNEQYFGPGTRLTVT.